Listed below are T cell receptor beta chains from one sample, sequenced in a study of response to subunit inactivated influenza vaccine. TCRdb processed the RT-PCR reads anew with MiXCR; each CDR3 protein has one entry. This sample carries 400,000 to 550,000 distinct CDR3 sequences, 25% of them seen once, and the ten largest clones take under 2.5%. The specimen was CD4+ T cells sorted from PBMCs, collected more than 4 days after vaccination. The receptors were sampled from a man aged 45-65 years who received an inactivated influenza vaccine. The CDR3 runs from the conserved cysteine through the conserved F or W. The order of the fields is clone size, V gene, D gene, J gene, CDR3 DNA, CDR3 protein. A D gene is named only where the DNA matches it firmly. For some rows the clone size is stated as once, few or many, or as a class when expanded; others skip it.

abundance: few
v_gene: TRBV5-1
d_gene: -
j_gene: TRBJ2-1
CDR3nt: TGCGCCAGCAGCTTGCTCCCCGGGACCAGACTTACATACAATGAGCAGTTCTTC
CDR3aa: CASSLLPGTRLTYNEQFF

abundance: many
v_gene: TRBV6-1
d_gene: TRBD1
j_gene: TRBJ2-5
CDR3nt: TGTGCCAGCAGGCACAGGGGTCGGGTAGAGACCCAGTACTTC
CDR3aa: CASRHRGRVETQYF

abundance: few
v_gene: TRBV29-1
d_gene: -
j_gene: TRBJ2-3
CDR3nt: TGCAGCGTTGAAGGCCTGGGCACAGATACGCAGTATTTT
CDR3aa: CSVEGLGTDTQYF

abundance: -
v_gene: TRBV5-1
d_gene: TRBD1
j_gene: TRBJ1-2
CDR3nt: TGCGCCAGCCGACTGACAGGGACTAACTATGGCTACACCTTC
CDR3aa: CASRLTGTNYGYTF

abundance: -
v_gene: TRBV7-2
d_gene: TRBD1
j_gene: TRBJ1-5
CDR3nt: TGTGCCAGCAGCTTAGCGGTCAGGGGGGTAGATCAGCCCCAGCATTTT
CDR3aa: CASSLAVRGVDQPQHF

abundance: -
v_gene: TRBV5-6
d_gene: -
j_gene: TRBJ2-7
CDR3nt: TGTGCCAGCAGCTTGATAGTGGCAATCCACGAGCAGTACTTC
CDR3aa: CASSLIVAIHEQYF

abundance: -
v_gene: TRBV3-1
d_gene: TRBD1
j_gene: TRBJ2-1
CDR3nt: TGTGCCAGCAGCCGAACGGGACAGGGTGTCAATGAGCAGCTCTTC
CDR3aa: CASSRTGQGVNEQLF

abundance: few
v_gene: TRBV20-1
d_gene: TRBD2
j_gene: TRBJ2-7
CDR3nt: TGCAGTGCTAGAGATATAACTAGCGGGAGTTACGAGCAGTACTTC
CDR3aa: CSARDITSGSYEQYF

abundance: -
v_gene: TRBV5-1
d_gene: -
j_gene: TRBJ2-7
CDR3nt: TGCGCCAGCAGCTTGGGCAGGGTGGCCTACGAGCAGTACTTC
CDR3aa: CASSLGRVAYEQYF

abundance: few
v_gene: TRBV12-3/TRBV12-4
d_gene: TRBD2
j_gene: TRBJ2-1
CDR3nt: TGTGCCAGCAGTTTTGCTAGCGGGAACCATGAGCAGTTCTTC
CDR3aa: CASSFASGNHEQFF

abundance: few
v_gene: TRBV27
d_gene: TRBD2
j_gene: TRBJ2-1
CDR3nt: TGTGCCGTCGGGAGGGCCTACAATGAGCAGTTCTTC
CDR3aa: CAVGRAYNEQFF

abundance: few
v_gene: TRBV29-1
d_gene: -
j_gene: TRBJ2-3
CDR3nt: TGCAGCGTTGAAGGGTTCTCAGATACGCAGTATTTT
CDR3aa: CSVEGFSDTQYF

abundance: -
v_gene: TRBV12-3/TRBV12-4
d_gene: -
j_gene: TRBJ1-6
CDR3nt: TGTGCCAGCAGCGGAGGCAATTCACCCCTCCACTTT
CDR3aa: CASSGGNSPLHF

abundance: few
v_gene: TRBV10-3
d_gene: -
j_gene: TRBJ2-7
CDR3nt: TGTGCCATCAGTGAGCCGCTTGAAAGGGAGCAGTACTTC
CDR3aa: CAISEPLEREQYF

abundance: few
v_gene: TRBV29-1
d_gene: TRBD2
j_gene: TRBJ2-2
CDR3nt: TGCAGCGTTACTAGCGGGAGTTTTGGGACGAGGCTGTTTTTT
CDR3aa: CSVTSGSFGTRLFF

abundance: -
v_gene: TRBV6-1
d_gene: -
j_gene: TRBJ1-4
CDR3nt: TGTGCCAGCAGCAGGAGGTCACTTAATGAAAAACTGTTTTTT
CDR3aa: CASSRRSLNEKLFF

abundance: -
v_gene: TRBV3-1
d_gene: -
j_gene: TRBJ2-5
CDR3nt: TGTGCCAGCAGCCAACCCTTCCGGAGGCAGACCCAGTACTTC
CDR3aa: CASSQPFRRQTQYF

abundance: few
v_gene: TRBV30
d_gene: -
j_gene: TRBJ2-3
CDR3nt: TGTGCCTGGGATGCCGGGAACCTACACCTCACAGATACGCAGTATTTT
CDR3aa: CAWDAGNLHLTDTQYF

abundance: few
v_gene: TRBV7-9
d_gene: TRBD1
j_gene: TRBJ2-1
CDR3nt: TGTGCCAGCAGGTCAGACAGGGGCTCCTACAATGAGCAGTTCTTC
CDR3aa: CASRSDRGSYNEQFF

abundance: -
v_gene: TRBV4-2
d_gene: -
j_gene: TRBJ1-5
CDR3nt: TGTGCCAGCAGCCAAGATGTTCGGGAGTCCCAGCATTTT
CDR3aa: CASSQDVRESQHF

abundance: few
v_gene: TRBV4-2
d_gene: -
j_gene: TRBJ2-6
CDR3nt: TGTGCCAGCAGCCAAGAGTGGGCTGGGGCCAACGTCCTGACTTTC
CDR3aa: CASSQEWAGANVLTF

abundance: few
v_gene: TRBV27
d_gene: -
j_gene: TRBJ1-4
CDR3nt: TGTGCCAGCAGTCACCGGACAACCTCGGGGAATGAAAAACTGTTTTTT
CDR3aa: CASSHRTTSGNEKLFF

abundance: few
v_gene: TRBV24-1
d_gene: -
j_gene: TRBJ2-5
CDR3nt: TGTGCCACCAGGAGGGGGTACCAAGAGACCCAGTACTTC
CDR3aa: CATRRGYQETQYF

abundance: many
v_gene: TRBV12-3/TRBV12-4
d_gene: -
j_gene: TRBJ1-3
CDR3nt: TGTGCCAGCAAACCAGACATAACTGGAAACACCATATATTTT
CDR3aa: CASKPDITGNTIYF

abundance: -
v_gene: TRBV12-3/TRBV12-4
d_gene: TRBD2
j_gene: TRBJ2-1
CDR3nt: TGTGCCAGCAGTTTTGGCGGGGGGGAGCAGTTCTTC
CDR3aa: CASSFGGGEQFF

abundance: -
v_gene: TRBV6-1
d_gene: -
j_gene: TRBJ2-2
CDR3nt: TGTGCCAGCAGGGCTCGGGACACGGCCCCCGGGGAGCTGTTTTTT
CDR3aa: CASRARDTAPGELFF

abundance: -
v_gene: TRBV20-1
d_gene: -
j_gene: TRBJ2-7
CDR3nt: TGCAGTGCTAGAGATTATAGCGGATACTCCTACGAGCAGTACTTC
CDR3aa: CSARDYSGYSYEQYF

abundance: -
v_gene: TRBV20-1
d_gene: -
j_gene: TRBJ2-4
CDR3nt: TGCAGTGCGAATTCCTTAGAAGGGTTCATTCAGTACTTC
CDR3aa: CSANSLEGFIQYF

abundance: few
v_gene: TRBV7-2
d_gene: -
j_gene: TRBJ1-4
CDR3nt: TGTGCCAGCAGCCCTCGGGGGGCCGGGACTAATGAAAAACTGTTTTTT
CDR3aa: CASSPRGAGTNEKLFF

abundance: many
v_gene: TRBV6-1
d_gene: TRBD1
j_gene: TRBJ1-5
CDR3nt: TGTGCCAGCAGCGGACAGGGAAGGCAGCCCCAGCATTTT
CDR3aa: CASSGQGRQPQHF

abundance: -
v_gene: TRBV11-1
d_gene: -
j_gene: TRBJ2-7
CDR3nt: TGTGCCAGCAGCTTATCTAACTACGAGCAGTACTTC
CDR3aa: CASSLSNYEQYF

abundance: few
v_gene: TRBV7-2
d_gene: -
j_gene: TRBJ1-6
CDR3nt: TGTGCCAGCAGCCAACCCACGCGGTATAATTCACCCCTCCACTTT
CDR3aa: CASSQPTRYNSPLHF

abundance: once
v_gene: TRBV21-1
d_gene: -
j_gene: TRBJ1-1
CDR3nt: TGTGCCAGCAGCAAAGGCTGGCGCTGCGGGGGCACTGAAGCTTTCTTT
CDR3aa: CASSKGWRCGGTEAFF

abundance: few
v_gene: TRBV5-1
d_gene: TRBD2
j_gene: TRBJ2-1
CDR3nt: TGCGCCAGCAGCTTGAATTACTTTAGCGGGAGGGTGCGTGAGCAGTTCTTC
CDR3aa: CASSLNYFSGRVREQFF

abundance: many
v_gene: TRBV15
d_gene: TRBD1
j_gene: TRBJ2-7
CDR3nt: TGTGCCACCAGCAGGGACAGGGGTTCCTACGAGCAGTACTTC
CDR3aa: CATSRDRGSYEQYF

abundance: many
v_gene: TRBV12-3/TRBV12-4
d_gene: TRBD1
j_gene: TRBJ2-7
CDR3nt: TGTGCCAGCAGTTTCGGTCGACAGGGGGTTTACGAGCAGTACTTC
CDR3aa: CASSFGRQGVYEQYF

abundance: -
v_gene: TRBV7-2
d_gene: -
j_gene: TRBJ1-2
CDR3nt: TGTGCCAGCAGCCTCACGACAGTCTATGGCTACACCTTC
CDR3aa: CASSLTTVYGYTF

abundance: -
v_gene: TRBV5-1
d_gene: -
j_gene: TRBJ2-5
CDR3nt: TGCGCCAGCAGCTGGGATGAAGGGACCCAGTACTTC
CDR3aa: CASSWDEGTQYF

abundance: few
v_gene: TRBV12-3/TRBV12-4
d_gene: TRBD1
j_gene: TRBJ2-1
CDR3nt: TGTGCCAGCAAAGGACAGGGGGCTCATTACAATGAGCAGTTCTTC
CDR3aa: CASKGQGAHYNEQFF

abundance: -
v_gene: TRBV15
d_gene: -
j_gene: TRBJ1-1
CDR3nt: TGTGCCACCAGCAGAGAGGAGGGCACTGAAGCTTTCTTT
CDR3aa: CATSREEGTEAFF

abundance: -
v_gene: TRBV3-1
d_gene: -
j_gene: TRBJ1-2
CDR3nt: TGTGCCAGCAGCCAAGATAACAGGGCGAGATATGGCTACACCTTC
CDR3aa: CASSQDNRARYGYTF

abundance: -
v_gene: TRBV6-2/TRBV6-3
d_gene: -
j_gene: TRBJ2-5
CDR3nt: TGTGCCAGCAGTTACTCGACTACCCAAGAGACCCAGTACTTC
CDR3aa: CASSYSTTQETQYF

abundance: few
v_gene: TRBV2
d_gene: TRBD2
j_gene: TRBJ2-3
CDR3nt: TGTGCCAGCAGTGTTAATAGCGGGGCCACAGATACGCAGTATTTT
CDR3aa: CASSVNSGATDTQYF

abundance: -
v_gene: TRBV18
d_gene: -
j_gene: TRBJ1-6
CDR3nt: TGTGCCAGCTCACCGGGTAGGGCGGATAATTCACCCCTCCACTTT
CDR3aa: CASSPGRADNSPLHF

abundance: few
v_gene: TRBV12-3/TRBV12-4
d_gene: -
j_gene: TRBJ2-3
CDR3nt: TGTGCCAGCAAAAGGGGGGCCAACACAGATACGCAGTATTTT
CDR3aa: CASKRGANTDTQYF